The rows below give T cell receptor beta chains drawn from one sample of a study of cytotoxic CD8 clonotypes in ibrutinib-treated CLL. Profiled with immunoSEQ multiplex PCR; TCRdb holds only in-frame clones, not every one. The sample comprises about 300,000 clones, about 72% of which are singletons, and 5.6% rests with the top ten. Sequences were derived from PBMCs, sampled at disease progression, from a patient treated with ibrutinib. These receptors were collected from a human donor with chronic lymphocytic leukemia. The CDR3 runs from the conserved cysteine through the conserved F or W. The D gene is left open where the match is weak. Clone sizes are given selectively: once, few, many, or a class where the clone is expanded.

d_gene,abundance,v_gene,j_gene,CDR3aa,CDR3nt
.,.,TRBV10-3,TRBJ1-2,CAISRNTRQEGYGYTF,TGTGCCATCAGTCGCAACACACGTCAGGAGGGGTATGGCTACACCTTC
TRBD1,.,TRBV5-6,TRBJ1-1,CASSLTGTGGLEAFF,TGTGCCAGCAGCTTGACCGGGACAGGGGGCCTTGAAGCTTTCTTT
TRBD1,.,TRBV5-1,TRBJ2-7,CASSWDRDMPYEQYF,TGCGCCAGCAGCTGGGACAGGGATATGCCCTACGAGCAGTACTTC
.,.,TRBV7-2,TRBJ2-2,CASSPRQSVGGELFF,TGTGCCAGCAGCCCACGGCAAAGCGTGGGGGGGGAGCTGTTTTTT
.,once,TRBV5-1,TRBJ2-2,CASSYNTGELFF,TGCGCCAGCAGCTATAACACCGGGGAGCTGTTTTTT
.,.,TRBV21-1,TRBJ1-1,CASSKVGAEAFF,TGTGCCAGCAGCAAAGTCGGAGCTGAAGCTTTCTTT
.,.,TRBV13,TRBJ2-1,CASSLAGGRNEQFF,TGTGCCAGCAGCTTAGCCGGCGGGCGTAATGAGCAGTTCTTC
TRBD1,.,TRBV5-1,TRBJ1-2,CASSIGTGDRNNYGYTF,TGCGCCAGCAGTATCGGGACAGGGGATCGCAATAACTATGGCTACACCTTC
.,.,TRBV7-2,TRBJ2-1,CATSTGLGYNEQFF,TGTGCCACCTCGACAGGCCTAGGGTACAATGAGCAGTTCTTC
.,.,TRBV14,TRBJ1-2,CASSQVLGMTGYTF,TGTGCCAGCAGCCAAGTACTCGGAATGACTGGCTACACCTTC
TRBD2,.,TRBV19,TRBJ2-3,CASSFSGSVADTQYF,TGTGCCAGTTCTTTTAGCGGGAGTGTCGCAGATACGCAGTATTTT
TRBD2,.,TRBV27,TRBJ2-7,CASSLWGRDEQYF,TGTGCCAGCAGTTTATGGGGGAGGGACGAGCAGTACTTC
TRBD2,.,TRBV6-5,TRBJ2-1,CASSVSGMPYNEQFF,TGTGCCAGCAGTGTAAGCGGGATGCCCTACAATGAGCAGTTCTTC
TRBD2,.,TRBV19,TRBJ2-3,CASSYEVASGDSDTQYF,TGTGCCAGTAGTTATGAGGTTGCTAGCGGGGATTCAGATACGCAGTATTTT